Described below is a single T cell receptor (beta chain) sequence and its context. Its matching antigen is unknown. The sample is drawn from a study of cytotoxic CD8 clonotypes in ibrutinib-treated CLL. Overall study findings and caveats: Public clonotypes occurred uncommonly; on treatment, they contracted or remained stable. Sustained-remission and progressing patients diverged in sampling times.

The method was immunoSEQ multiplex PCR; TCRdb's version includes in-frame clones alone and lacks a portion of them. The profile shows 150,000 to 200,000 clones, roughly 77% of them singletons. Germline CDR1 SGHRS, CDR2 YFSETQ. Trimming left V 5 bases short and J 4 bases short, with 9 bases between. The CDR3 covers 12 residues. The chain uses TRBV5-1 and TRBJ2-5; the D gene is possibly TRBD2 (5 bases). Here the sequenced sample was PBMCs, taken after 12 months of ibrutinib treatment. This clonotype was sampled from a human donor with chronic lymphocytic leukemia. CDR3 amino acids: CASSREGETQYF. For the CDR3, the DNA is TGCGCCAGCAGTAGAGAGGGAGAGACCCAGTACTTC.